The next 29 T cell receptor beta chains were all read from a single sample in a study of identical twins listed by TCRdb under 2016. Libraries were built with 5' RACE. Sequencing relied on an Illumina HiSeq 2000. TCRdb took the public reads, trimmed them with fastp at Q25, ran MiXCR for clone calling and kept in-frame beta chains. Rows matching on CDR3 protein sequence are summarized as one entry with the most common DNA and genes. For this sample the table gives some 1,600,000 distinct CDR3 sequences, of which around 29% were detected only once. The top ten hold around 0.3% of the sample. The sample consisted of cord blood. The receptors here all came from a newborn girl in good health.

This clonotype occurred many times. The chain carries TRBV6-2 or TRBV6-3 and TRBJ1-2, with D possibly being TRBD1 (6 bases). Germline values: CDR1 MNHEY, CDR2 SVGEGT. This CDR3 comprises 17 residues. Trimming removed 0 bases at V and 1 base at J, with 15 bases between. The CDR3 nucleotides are TGTGCCAGCAGTTACTCGAGGACGACAGGTCATAACTATGGCTACACCTTC. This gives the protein CASSYSRTTGHNYGYTF.

The CDR3 DNA follows: TGCGCCAGCAGCTTGAAGGCAGGGGTAGGAAACACCATATATTTT. Translation: CASSLKAGVGNTIYF. The V gene is TRBV5-1, the J gene TRBJ1-3; a weak D match, TRBD1 (6 bases). V was pared by 1 base and J by 4 bases, with 12 bases between. The germline V gene has CDR1 SGHRS and CDR2 YFSETQ. CDR3 length equals 15 residues.

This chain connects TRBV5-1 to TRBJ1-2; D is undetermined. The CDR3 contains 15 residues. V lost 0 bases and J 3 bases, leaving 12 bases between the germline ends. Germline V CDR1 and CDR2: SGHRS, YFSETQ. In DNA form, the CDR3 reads TGCGCCAGCAGCTTGGCTCCGGGTATTGACTATGGCTACACCTTC. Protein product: CASSLAPGIDYGYTF.

CDR3 nucleotides: TGTGCCAGCAGCCCCGCTAGAGAGACCCAGTACTTC. Translated: CASSPARETQYF. J is TRBJ2-5 and V is TRBV7-9; no clear D gene. Trimming shortened V by 5 bases and J by 4 bases, and 8 bases separated the two germline ends. The CDR3 runs 12 residues. Germline V gene data show CDR1 as SEHNR and CDR2 as FQNEAQ (reference sequence). Drawing the rest from reference TRBV7-9 and TRBJ2-5, the complete variable domain is DTGVSQNPRHKITKRGQNVTFRCDPISEHNRLYWYRQTLGQGPEFLTYFQNEAQLEKSRLLSDRFSAERPKGSFSTLEIQRTEQGDSAMYLCASSPARETQYFGPGTRLLVL.

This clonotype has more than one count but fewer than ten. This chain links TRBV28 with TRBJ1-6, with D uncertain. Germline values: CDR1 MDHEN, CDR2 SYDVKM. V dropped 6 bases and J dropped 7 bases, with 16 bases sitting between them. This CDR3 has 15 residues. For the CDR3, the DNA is TGTGCCAGCAGGTCCATGGCAGTCCCGAATTCACCCCTCCACTTT. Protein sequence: CASRSMAVPNSPLHF. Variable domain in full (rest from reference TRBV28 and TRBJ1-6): DVKVTQSSRYLVKRTGEKVFLECVQDMDHENMFWYRQDPGLGLRLIYFSYDVKMKEKGDIPEGYSVSREKKERFSLILESASTNQTSMYLCASRSMAVPNSPLHFGNGTRLTVT.

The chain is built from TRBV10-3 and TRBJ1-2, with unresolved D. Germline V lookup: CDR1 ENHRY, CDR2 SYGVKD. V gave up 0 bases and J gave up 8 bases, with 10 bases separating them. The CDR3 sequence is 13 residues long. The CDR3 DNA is TGTGCCATCAGTGAGTCAGTAGCTACGGGCTACACCTTC. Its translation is CAISESVATGYTF.

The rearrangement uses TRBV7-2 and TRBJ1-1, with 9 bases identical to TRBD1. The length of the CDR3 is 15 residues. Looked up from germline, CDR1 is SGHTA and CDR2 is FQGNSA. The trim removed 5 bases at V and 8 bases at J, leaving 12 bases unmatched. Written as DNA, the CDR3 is TGTGCCAGCAGCATCCGGACAGGGGTAAAGGAGGAAGCTTTCTTT. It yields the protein CASSIRTGVKEEAFF. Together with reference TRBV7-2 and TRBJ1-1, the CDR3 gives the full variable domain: GAGVSQSPSNKVTEKGKDVELRCDPISGHTALYWYRQSLGQGLEFLIYFQGNSAPDKSGLPSDRFSAERTGGSVSTLTIQRTQQEDSAVYLCASSIRTGVKEEAFFGQGTRLTVV.

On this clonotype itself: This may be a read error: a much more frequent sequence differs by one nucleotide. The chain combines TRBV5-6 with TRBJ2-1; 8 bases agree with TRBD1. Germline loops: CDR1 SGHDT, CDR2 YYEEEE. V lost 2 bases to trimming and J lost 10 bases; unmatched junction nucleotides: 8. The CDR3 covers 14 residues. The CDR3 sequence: CASSFGTGQDEQFF. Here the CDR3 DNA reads TGTGCCAGCAGCTTCGGGACAGGTCAAGACGAGCAGTTCTTC.

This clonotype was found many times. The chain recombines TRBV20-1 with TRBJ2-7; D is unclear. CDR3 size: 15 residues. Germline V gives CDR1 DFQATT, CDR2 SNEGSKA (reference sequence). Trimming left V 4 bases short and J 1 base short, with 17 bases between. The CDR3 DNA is TGCAGTGCTATTACCGCCAAATTAAGTTCCTACGAGCAGTACTTC. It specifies CSAITAKLSSYEQYF.

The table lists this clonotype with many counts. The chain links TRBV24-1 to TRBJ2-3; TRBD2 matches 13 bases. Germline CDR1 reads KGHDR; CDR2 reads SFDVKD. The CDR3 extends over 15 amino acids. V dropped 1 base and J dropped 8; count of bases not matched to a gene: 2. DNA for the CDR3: TGTGCCACCAGTGATTTAGGACTAGCGGGAGCTACGCAGTATTTT. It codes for CATSDLGLAGATQYF.

The CDR3 region is CASKAPSSYEQYF. CDR3 bases: TGTGCCAGCAAGGCGCCTAGCTCCTACGAGCAGTACTTC. The chain has TRBV2 and TRBJ2-7; D unresolved. V lost 7 bases and J lost 0, with 10 bases in between. This CDR3 region has 13 residues. Germline V gene data show CDR1 as SNHLY and CDR2 as FYNNEI.

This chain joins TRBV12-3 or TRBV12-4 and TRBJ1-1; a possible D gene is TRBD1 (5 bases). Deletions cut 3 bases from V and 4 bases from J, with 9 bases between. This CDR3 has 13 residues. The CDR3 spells CASSFVGATEAFF. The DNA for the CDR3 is TGTGCCAGCAGTTTCGTTGGGGCCACTGAAGCTTTCTTT.

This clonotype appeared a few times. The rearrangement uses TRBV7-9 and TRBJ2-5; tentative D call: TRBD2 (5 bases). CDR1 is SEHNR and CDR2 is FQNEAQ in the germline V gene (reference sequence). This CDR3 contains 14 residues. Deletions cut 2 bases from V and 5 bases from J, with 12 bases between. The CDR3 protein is CASSLSGEYETQYF. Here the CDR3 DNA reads TGTGCCAGCAGCTTATCCGGGGAGTATGAGACCCAGTACTTC.

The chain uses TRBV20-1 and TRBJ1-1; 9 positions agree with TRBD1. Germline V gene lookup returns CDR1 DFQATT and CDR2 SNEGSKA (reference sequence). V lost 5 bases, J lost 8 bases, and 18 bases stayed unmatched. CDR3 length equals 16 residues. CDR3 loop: CSAASWGQGWIGEAFF. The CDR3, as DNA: TGCAGTGCTGCCTCGTGGGGACAGGGCTGGATCGGGGAAGCTTTCTTT.

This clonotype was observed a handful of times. Here the CDR3 DNA reads TGTGCCAGCAGTGCGCGGATCTCCTACGAGCAGTACTTC. Translated: CASSARISYEQYF. The rearrangement uses TRBV6-1 and TRBJ2-7; D gene ambiguous. Germline V gene sequence: CDR1 MNHNS, CDR2 SASEGT. The CDR3 is 13 residues long. The V end was cut by 4 bases, the J end by 0 bases, with 7 bases between.

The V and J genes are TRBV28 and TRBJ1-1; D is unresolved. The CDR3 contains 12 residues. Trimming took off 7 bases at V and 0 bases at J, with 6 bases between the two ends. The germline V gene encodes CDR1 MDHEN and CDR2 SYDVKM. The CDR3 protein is CASIAMNTEAFF. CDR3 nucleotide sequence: TGTGCCAGCATAGCTATGAACACTGAAGCTTTCTTT.

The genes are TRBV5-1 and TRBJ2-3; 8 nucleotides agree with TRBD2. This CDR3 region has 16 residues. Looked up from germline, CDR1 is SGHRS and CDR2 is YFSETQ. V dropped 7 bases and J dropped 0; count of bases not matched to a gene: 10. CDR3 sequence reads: CASGPNSGISTDTQYF. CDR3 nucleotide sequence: TGCGCCAGCGGTCCAAATAGCGGGATCAGCACAGATACGCAGTATTTT.

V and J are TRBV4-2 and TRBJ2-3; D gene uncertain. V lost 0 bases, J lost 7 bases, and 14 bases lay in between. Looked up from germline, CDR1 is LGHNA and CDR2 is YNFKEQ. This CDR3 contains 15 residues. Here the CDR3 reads CASSQELGLRHTQYF. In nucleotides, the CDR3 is TGTGCCAGCAGCCAAGAATTGGGCCTTCGTCATACGCAGTATTTT.

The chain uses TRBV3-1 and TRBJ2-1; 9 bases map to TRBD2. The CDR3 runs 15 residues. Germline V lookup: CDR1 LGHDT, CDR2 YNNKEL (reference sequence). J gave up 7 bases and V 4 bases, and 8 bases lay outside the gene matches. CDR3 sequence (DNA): TGTGCCAGCAGCCCCGAGGGCGGGAGGGTGAATGAGCAGTTCTTC. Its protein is CASSPEGGRVNEQFF.

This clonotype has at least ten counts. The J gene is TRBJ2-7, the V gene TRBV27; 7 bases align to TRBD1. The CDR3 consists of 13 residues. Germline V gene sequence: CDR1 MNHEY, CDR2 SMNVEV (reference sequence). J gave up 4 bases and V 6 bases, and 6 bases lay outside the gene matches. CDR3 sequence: CASSPYRGYEQYF. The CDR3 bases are TGTGCCAGCAGCCCATACAGGGGTTACGAGCAGTACTTC.

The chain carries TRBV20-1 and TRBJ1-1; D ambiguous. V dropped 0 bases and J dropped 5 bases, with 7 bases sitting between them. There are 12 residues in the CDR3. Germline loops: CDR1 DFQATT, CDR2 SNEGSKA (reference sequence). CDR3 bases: TGCAGTGCTAGAGAGGAGTGGACTGAAGCTTTCTTT. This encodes CSAREEWTEAFF.

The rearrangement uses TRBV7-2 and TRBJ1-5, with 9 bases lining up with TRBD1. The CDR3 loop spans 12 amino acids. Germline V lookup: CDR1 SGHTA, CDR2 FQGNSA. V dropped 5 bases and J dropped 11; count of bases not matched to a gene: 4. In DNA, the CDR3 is TGTGCCAGCAGCGTCCGGGACAGGGCCCAGCATTTT. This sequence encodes CASSVRDRAQHF.

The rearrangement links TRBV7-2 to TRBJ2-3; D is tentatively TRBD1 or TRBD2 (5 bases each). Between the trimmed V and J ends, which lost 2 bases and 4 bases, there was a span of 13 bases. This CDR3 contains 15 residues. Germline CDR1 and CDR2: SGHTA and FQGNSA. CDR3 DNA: TGTGCCAGCAGCTTAAAGGTGGGGGTTCCAGATACGCAGTATTTT. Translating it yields CASSLKVGVPDTQYF. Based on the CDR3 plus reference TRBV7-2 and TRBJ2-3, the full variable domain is GAGVSQSPSNKVTEKGKDVELRCDPISGHTALYWYRQSLGQGLEFLIYFQGNSAPDKSGLPSDRFSAERTGGSVSTLTIQRTQQEDSAVYLCASSLKVGVPDTQYFGPGTRLTVL.

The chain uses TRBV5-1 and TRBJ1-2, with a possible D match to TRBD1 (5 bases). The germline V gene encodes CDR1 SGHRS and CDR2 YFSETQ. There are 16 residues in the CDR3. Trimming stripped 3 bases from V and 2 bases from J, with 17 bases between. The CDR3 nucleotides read TGCGCCAGCAGCTCCGGGACCTACCCTTGGAACTATGGCTACACCTTC. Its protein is CASSSGTYPWNYGYTF.

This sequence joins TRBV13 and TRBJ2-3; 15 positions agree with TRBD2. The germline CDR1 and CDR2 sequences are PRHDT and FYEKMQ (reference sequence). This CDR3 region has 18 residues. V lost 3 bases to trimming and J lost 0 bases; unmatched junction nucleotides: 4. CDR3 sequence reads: CASSLGLAGGHSTDTQYF. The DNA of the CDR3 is TGTGCCAGCAGCTTGGGACTAGCGGGGGGCCATAGCACAGATACGCAGTATTTT.

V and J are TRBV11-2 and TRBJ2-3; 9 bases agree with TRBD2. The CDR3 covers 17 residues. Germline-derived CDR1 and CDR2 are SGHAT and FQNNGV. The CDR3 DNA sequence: TGTGCAAGCGGGACGGTAGCGGGGGCCGTAAGCACAGATACGCAGTATTTT. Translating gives CASGTVAGAVSTDTQYF.

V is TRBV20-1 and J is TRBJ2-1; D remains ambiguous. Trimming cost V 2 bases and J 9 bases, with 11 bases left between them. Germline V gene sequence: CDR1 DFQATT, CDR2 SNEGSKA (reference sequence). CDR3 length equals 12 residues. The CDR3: CSARPLHSEQFF. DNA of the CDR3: TGCAGTGCTAGACCGCTACACAGTGAGCAGTTCTTC.

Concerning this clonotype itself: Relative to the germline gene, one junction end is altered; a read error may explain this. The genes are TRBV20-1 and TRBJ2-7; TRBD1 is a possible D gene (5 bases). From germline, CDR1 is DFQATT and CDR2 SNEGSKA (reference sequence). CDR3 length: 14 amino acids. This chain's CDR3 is CSAGENRFSDEQYF. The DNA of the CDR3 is TGCAGTGCTGGAGAAAACAGGTTTTCCGACGAGCAGTACTTC.

This chain's CDR3 is CASSLVGGGYERYF. CDR3 in DNA: TGTGCCAGCAGTTTAGTTGGGGGGGGGTACGAGCGGTACTTC. The V gene is TRBV12-3 or TRBV12-4, the J gene TRBJ2-5; 7 bases agree with TRBD2. This CDR3 is 14 amino acids long. V lost 1 base to trimming and J lost 13 bases; unmatched junction nucleotides: 12.